The 19 T cell receptor beta chains reported below all come from one sample, sequenced in a study of blood T cells in healthy people across ages (dated by TCRdb to about 2015). Library prep was done by 5' RACE. This sample was sequenced with an Illumina HiSeq 2500. A second PCR of roughly 7 to 11 cycles was performed with a sample-barcoded 5' primer and a J-beta primer mix. TCRdb handled the public reads itself, with Q25 trimming in fastp and clone calling in MiXCR, and kept productive beta chains. Each CDR3 protein appears once, grouped with its most common genes and DNA. For this sample the table gives roughly 930,000 distinct CDR3 sequences, of which around 46% were detected only once. The biggest ten clones account for around an eighth of the sample. Sequencing was performed on blood. These receptors came from a man aged 30 to 39 in good health.

This sequence joins TRBV29-1 and TRBJ1-4; 8 bases match TRBD1. V was pared by 4 bases and J by 5 bases, with 9 bases of the junction left unmatched. The germline V gene encodes CDR1 SQVTM and CDR2 ANQGSEA. The CDR3 runs 15 residues. In nucleotides, the CDR3 is TGCAGCGTTGTCCTGGGACAGGACCTCAATGAAAAACTGTTTTTT. Translation: CSVVLGQDLNEKLFF.

This clonotype was seen a handful of times. This chain joins TRBV9 and TRBJ2-7; possibly TRBD2 for D (6 bases). The germline V and J ends were trimmed by 2 bases and 5 bases, with 14 bases remaining between them. From germline, CDR1 is SGDLS and CDR2 YYNGEE. This CDR3 contains 14 residues. CDR3 sequence (DNA): TGTGCCAGCAGCGTCTCGGGGGACGGCGACGAGCAGTACTTC. It translates to CASSVSGDGDEQYF.

This clonotype was recorded a few times. The rearrangement uses TRBV20-1 and TRBJ2-3, with 12 bases matching TRBD2. The CDR3 is 16 residues long. The germline CDR1 and CDR2 sequences are DFQATT and SNEGSKA (reference sequence). V was pared by 2 bases and J by 2 bases, with 5 bases of the junction left unmatched. The CDR3 DNA sequence: TGCAGTGCTAGAAGGACTAGCGGGACGACCACAGATACGCAGTATTTT. Translating gives CSARRTSGTTTDTQYF.

This clonotype was seen once. This chain links TRBV4-1 with TRBJ2-1, with a possible D match to TRBD1 (6 bases). The germline V and J ends were trimmed by 3 bases and 9 bases, with 21 bases remaining between them. Germline V gene data show CDR1 as MGHRA and CDR2 as YSYEKL. The CDR3 length is 16 residues. CDR3 nucleotide sequence: TGCGCCAGCAGCCAGGAGACACTCCCACAGGGAAGTGAGCAGTTCTTC. Translation gives CASSQETLPQGSEQFF.

The chain carries TRBV29-1 and TRBJ2-4, with 10 bases fitting TRBD1. The better agreement between TRBJ2-5 and the DNA end casts doubt on the J call. Germline V gene sequence: CDR1 SQVTM, CDR2 ANQGSEA. CDR3 length equals 15 residues. The CDR3 region has the DNA TGCAGCGTTGATAGGGGACAGGGGCGAGGGGAGACCCAGTACTTC. Protein sequence: CSVDRGQGRGETQYF.

This clonotype was detected a few times. The chain links TRBV27 to TRBJ2-7; tentative D call: TRBD2 (5 bases). The CDR3 loop spans 12 amino acids. Between the trimmed V and J ends, which lost 7 bases and 4 bases, there was a span of 11 bases. Germline CDR1 MNHEY, CDR2 SMNVEV (reference sequence). The CDR3: CASKGLTYEQYF. In DNA form, the CDR3 reads TGTGCCAGCAAAGGACTGACTTACGAGCAGTACTTC.

The J gene is TRBJ2-1, the V gene TRBV18; D unresolved. This CDR3 contains 15 residues. Germline loops: CDR1 KGHSH, CDR2 LQKENI. The germline V and J ends were trimmed by 4 bases and 3 bases, with 13 bases remaining between them. The CDR3 DNA sequence: TGTGCCAGCTCACAAATAGAATCCTACTACAATGAGCAGTTCTTC. Translating it yields CASSQIESYYNEQFF.

V is TRBV7-8 and J is TRBJ1-1; D is unclear. Trimming took off 8 bases at V and 1 base at J, with 17 bases between the two ends. CDR3 length: 15 residues. Germline assignment: CDR1 SGHVS and CDR2 FQNEAQ. The CDR3 DNA reads TGTGCCAGCTTCCTAAGACGGGCAACGAACACTGAAGCTTTCTTT. Amino acid sequence: CASFLRRATNTEAFF.

This clonotype has just one count. An end of the junction does not agree with germline; a read error may underlie this. The genes are TRBV5-1 and TRBJ1-1, with TRBD1 as a possible D gene (6 bases). The germline V gene encodes CDR1 SGHRS and CDR2 YFSETQ. The CDR3 spans 14 residues. The CDR3 reads CAGSGGQANTEAFF. The DNA of the CDR3 is TGCGCCGGCAGCGGGGGACAAGCGAACACTGAAGCTTTCTTT.

This chain links TRBV6-1 with TRBJ2-1; possibly TRBD2 for D (6 bases). The CDR3 spans 15 residues. V shed 2 bases and J shed 10 bases, with 18 bases lying between them. In germline, CDR1 is MNHNS, CDR2 SASEGT. The CDR3 protein is CASSEHGGDPSEQFF. CDR3 DNA: TGTGCCAGCAGTGAACACGGAGGGGATCCGTCGGAGCAGTTCTTC.

The rearrangement links TRBV4-1 to TRBJ2-7; TRBD1 matches 7 bases. Per the germline V gene, CDR1 is MGHRA and CDR2 is YSYEKL. CDR3 length equals 16 residues. The trim removed 1 base at V and 1 base at J, leaving 7 bases unmatched. The CDR3 region has the DNA TGCGCCAGCAGCCAAGTCGAGGGGGACAGTTCCTACGAGCAGTACTTC. Its protein product is CASSQVEGDSSYEQYF.

The J gene is TRBJ1-2, the V gene TRBV12-3 or TRBV12-4, with 7 bases identical to TRBD1. CDR3 length: 14 amino acids. V was pared by 7 bases and J by 4 bases, with 9 bases of the junction left unmatched. The CDR3 loop reads CASTNTGAGYGYTF. The DNA for the CDR3 is TGTGCCAGCACCAACACAGGGGCGGGCTATGGCTACACCTTC.

This clonotype was counted a few times. This chain uses TRBV20-1 with TRBJ1-2; 10 bases line up with TRBD1. This CDR3 has 15 residues. Trimming cost V 6 bases and J 7 bases; bases outside gene matches: 14. CDR1 DFQATT and CDR2 SNEGSKA come from the germline V gene (reference sequence). The CDR3, as DNA: TGCAGTGCACGCCCGACAGGGGGCGCTATCTCTGGCTACACCTTC. Translating gives CSARPTGGAISGYTF.

This clonotype was counted a single time. The J gene is TRBJ2-1, the V gene TRBV3-1, with 9 bases lining up with TRBD2. The germline V gene encodes CDR1 LGHDT and CDR2 YNNKEL (reference sequence). J was trimmed by 3 bases and V by 0 bases; bases with no gene match: 6. CDR3 length: 17 residues. The CDR3 sequence is CASSQDIAGEIYNEQFF. CDR3 DNA: TGTGCCAGCAGCCAAGATATAGCGGGGGAGATCTACAATGAGCAGTTCTTC.

Here the CDR3 DNA reads TGCAGTGCTAGAGATTTAAGACGCCAAGAGACCCAGTACTTC. Its protein product is CSARDLRRQETQYF. This sequence joins TRBV20-1 and TRBJ2-5, with D uncertain. This CDR3 spans 14 amino acids. The germline V and J ends were trimmed by 0 bases and 1 base, with 9 bases remaining between them. Germline V gives CDR1 DFQATT, CDR2 SNEGSKA (reference sequence).

The rearrangement links TRBV29-1 to TRBJ1-4, with a tentative D call TRBD1 (5 bases). The CDR3 contains 13 residues. Trimming pared 6 bases from V and 4 bases from J, leaving 12 bases between. Germline CDR1 is SQVTM and CDR2 is ANQGSEA. DNA of the CDR3: TGCAGCGTCACCGGGACGTTTAATGAAAAACTGTTTTTT. This encodes CSVTGTFNEKLFF.

The genes are TRBV12-3 or TRBV12-4 and TRBJ1-1; tentative D call: TRBD1 (6 bases). V lost 5 bases to trimming and J lost 4 bases, with 11 bases between them. The CDR3 covers 13 residues. The CDR3 loop is CASSGGLGTEAFF. The CDR3 DNA sequence: TGTGCCAGCAGTGGGGGGCTGGGCACTGAAGCTTTCTTT.

CDR3 DNA: TGTGCCAGCAGGGGTCAGGGGATCAACACTGAAGCTTTCTTT. The encoded protein is CASRGQGINTEAFF. The chain joins TRBV2 to TRBJ1-1; tentative D call: TRBD1 (6 bases). Germline CDR1 is SNHLY and CDR2 is FYNNEI. This CDR3 spans 14 amino acids. With 6 bases removed from V and 2 bases from J, the gap between germline ends came to 13 bases.

The chain combines TRBV12-3 or TRBV12-4 with TRBJ1-5; no definite D call. Deletions cut 5 bases from V and 3 bases from J, with 14 bases between. This CDR3 contains 15 residues. The CDR3 region has the DNA TGTGCCAGCAGTCCCTCTGCCGGGTTCAATCAGCCCCAGCATTTT. Encoded protein: CASSPSAGFNQPQHF.